The source of this T cell receptor beta chain is a study of blood T cell repertoires in COVID-19. Turning to the study itself: The samples span acute and convalescent COVID-19 from the United States, Italy and Spain. The cDNA or gDNA used as material had been derived from T cells, B-cell-depleted T cells, or PBMCs.

Between the trimmed V and J ends, which lost 1 base and 6 bases, there was a span of 15 bases. Germline V CDR1 and CDR2: MNHNS, SASEGT. This CDR3 is built from 15 residues. Per the study methods: Using reference gene primer amplification, nucleated cell counts were estimated. Libraries were prepared by immunoSEQ multiplex PCR; TCRdb keeps only in-frame clonotypes and omits some of them. D and trimming were read from the DNA, whereas the V and J calls and clone size are those reported in that table. The table records approximately 190,000 clones, roughly 80% of them present only once. The J gene is TRBJ1-1, the V gene TRBV6-1, with D possibly TRBD1 on 5 matching bases. The sample consisted of peripheral blood. The clonotype was recovered from a man aged 30 to 45 with active or convalescent COVID-19. CDR3 DNA sequence: TGTGCCAGCAGTGAAGTAGCCAGGGTGGCGTCTGAAGCTTTCTTT. Translation gives CASSEVARVASEAFF.